This TCR beta chain came from a study of cytomegalovirus exposure and HLA in healthy donors. Study-level results: High sensitivity and specificity were reportedly achieved when the classifier diagnosed cytomegalovirus status.

The germline V gene has CDR1 LNHDA and CDR2 SQIVND (reference sequence). The V end was cut by 1 base, the J end by 2 bases, with 12 bases between. There are 15 residues in the CDR3. The study ran its PCR with 60 Vbeta and 13 Jbeta primers. Assay used: immunoSEQ multiplex PCR; TCRdb lists only in-frame clones, some missing. The table lists around 300,000 clones, roughly 70% of them singletons. A note on this clone: The target antigen is unknown.

The V gene is TRBV19, the J gene TRBJ2-7; a possible D gene is TRBD2 (6 bases). This TCR was recovered from a female donor in good health and CMV-seronegative. What was sequenced was PBMCs. CDR3 loop: CASSIGGTATYEQYF. DNA of the CDR3: TGTGCCAGTAGTATAGGCGGGACTGCAACCTACGAGCAGTACTTC.